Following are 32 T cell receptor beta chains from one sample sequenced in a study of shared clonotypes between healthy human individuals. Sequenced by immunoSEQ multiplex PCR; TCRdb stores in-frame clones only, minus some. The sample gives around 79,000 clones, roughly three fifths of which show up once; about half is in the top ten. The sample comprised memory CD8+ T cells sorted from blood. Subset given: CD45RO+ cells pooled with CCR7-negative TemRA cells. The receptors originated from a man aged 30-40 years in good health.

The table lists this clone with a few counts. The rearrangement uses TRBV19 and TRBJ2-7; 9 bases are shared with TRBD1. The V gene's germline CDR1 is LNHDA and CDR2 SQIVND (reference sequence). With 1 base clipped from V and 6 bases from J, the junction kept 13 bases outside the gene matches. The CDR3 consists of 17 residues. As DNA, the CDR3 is TGTGCCAGTAGTATAGGCGCCTTCGGGACAGGGAGTTTCGAGCAGTACTTC. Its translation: CASSIGAFGTGSFEQYF.

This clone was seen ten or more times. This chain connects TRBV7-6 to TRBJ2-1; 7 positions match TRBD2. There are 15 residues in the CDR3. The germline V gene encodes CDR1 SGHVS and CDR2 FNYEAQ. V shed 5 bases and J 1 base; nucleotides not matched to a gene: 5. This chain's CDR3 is CASSPLAASYNEQFF. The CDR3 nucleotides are TGTGCCAGCAGCCCTCTAGCGGCGTCCTACAATGAGCAGTTCTTC.

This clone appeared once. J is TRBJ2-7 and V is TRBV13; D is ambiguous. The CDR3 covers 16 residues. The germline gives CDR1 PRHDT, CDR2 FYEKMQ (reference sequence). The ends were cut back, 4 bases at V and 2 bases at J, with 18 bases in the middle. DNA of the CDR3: TGTGCCAGCAGCTCTAAACTCCGGAGCCCGACCTACGAGCAGTACTTC. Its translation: CASSSKLRSPTYEQYF.

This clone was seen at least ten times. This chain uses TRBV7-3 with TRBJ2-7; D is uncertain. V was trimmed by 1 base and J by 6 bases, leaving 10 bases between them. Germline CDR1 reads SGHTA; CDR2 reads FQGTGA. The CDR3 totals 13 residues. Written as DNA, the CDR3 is TGTGCCAGCAGCTTAAGGGGTGCTCGCGAGCAGTACTTC. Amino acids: CASSLRGAREQYF.

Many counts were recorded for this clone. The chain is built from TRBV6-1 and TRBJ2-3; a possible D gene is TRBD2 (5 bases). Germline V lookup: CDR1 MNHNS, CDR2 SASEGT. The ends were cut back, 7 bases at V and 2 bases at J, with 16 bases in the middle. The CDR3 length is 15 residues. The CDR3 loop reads CASTRSGLATDTQYF. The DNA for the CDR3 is TGTGCCAGCACCCGCTCCGGACTCGCCACAGATACGCAGTATTTT.

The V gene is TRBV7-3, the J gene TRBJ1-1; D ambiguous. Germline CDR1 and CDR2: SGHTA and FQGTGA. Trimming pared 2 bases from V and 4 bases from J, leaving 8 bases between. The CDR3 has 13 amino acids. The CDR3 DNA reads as TGTGCCAGCAGCTTAGGATTTGGCACTGAAGCTTTCTTT. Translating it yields CASSLGFGTEAFF.

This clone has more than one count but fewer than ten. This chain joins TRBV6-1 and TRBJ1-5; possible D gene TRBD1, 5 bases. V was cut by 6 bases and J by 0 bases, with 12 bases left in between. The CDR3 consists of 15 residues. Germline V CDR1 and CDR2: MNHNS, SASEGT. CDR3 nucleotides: TGTGCCAGCAGGGCCGGGACGGATAGCAATCAGCCCCAGCATTTT. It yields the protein CASRAGTDSNQPQHF.

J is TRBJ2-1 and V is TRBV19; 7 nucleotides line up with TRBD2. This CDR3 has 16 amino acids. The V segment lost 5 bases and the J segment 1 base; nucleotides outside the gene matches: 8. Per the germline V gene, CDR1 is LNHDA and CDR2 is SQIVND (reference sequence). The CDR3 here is CASSALASRSYNEQFF. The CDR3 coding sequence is TGTGCCAGTAGTGCACTAGCGTCCAGGTCCTACAATGAGCAGTTCTTC.

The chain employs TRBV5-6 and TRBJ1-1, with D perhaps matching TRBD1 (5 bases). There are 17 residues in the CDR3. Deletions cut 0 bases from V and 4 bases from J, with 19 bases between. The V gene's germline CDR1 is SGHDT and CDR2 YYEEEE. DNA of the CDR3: TGTGCCAGCAGCTTGGGGGCAGGGATGGGGCTTGGCACTGAAGCTTTCTTT. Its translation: CASSLGAGMGLGTEAFF.

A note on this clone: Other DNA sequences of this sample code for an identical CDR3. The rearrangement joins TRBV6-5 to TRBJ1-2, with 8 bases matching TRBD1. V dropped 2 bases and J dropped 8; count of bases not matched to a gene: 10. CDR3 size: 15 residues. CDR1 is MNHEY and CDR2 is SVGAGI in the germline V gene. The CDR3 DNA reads TGTGCCAGCAGTTACGCACAACAGGGGGGGCGGGGCTACACCTTC. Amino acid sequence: CASSYAQQGGRGYTF.

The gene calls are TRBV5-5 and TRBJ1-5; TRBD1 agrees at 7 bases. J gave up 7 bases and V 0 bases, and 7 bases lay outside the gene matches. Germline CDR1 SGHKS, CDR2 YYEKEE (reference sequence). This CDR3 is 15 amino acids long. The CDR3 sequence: CASSLEGALWQPQHF. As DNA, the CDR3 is TGTGCCAGCAGCTTGGAGGGGGCGCTCTGGCAGCCCCAGCATTTT.

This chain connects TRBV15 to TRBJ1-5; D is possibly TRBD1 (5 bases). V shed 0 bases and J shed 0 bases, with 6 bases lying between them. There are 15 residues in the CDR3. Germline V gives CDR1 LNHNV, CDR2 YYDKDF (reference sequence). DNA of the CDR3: TGTGCCACCAGCAGAGATGGGGGTAGCAATCAGCCCCAGCATTTT. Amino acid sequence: CATSRDGGSNQPQHF. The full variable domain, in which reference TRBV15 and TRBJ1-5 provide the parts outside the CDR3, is DAMVIQNPRYQVTQFGKPVTLSCSQTLNHNVMYWYQQKSSQAPKLLFHYYDKDFNNEADTPDNFQSRRPNTSFCFLDIRSPGLGDTAMYLCATSRDGGSNQPQHFGDGTRLSIL.

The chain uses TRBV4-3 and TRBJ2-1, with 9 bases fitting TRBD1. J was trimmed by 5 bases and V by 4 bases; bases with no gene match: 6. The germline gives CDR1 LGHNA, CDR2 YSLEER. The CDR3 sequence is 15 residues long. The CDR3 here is CASSLTGGDDNEQFF. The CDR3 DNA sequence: TGCGCCAGCAGCCTTACAGGGGGCGACGACAATGAGCAGTTCTTC.

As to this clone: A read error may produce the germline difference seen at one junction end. The CDR3 reads CASSLTAADNAQFF. The CDR3 DNA sequence: TGTGCCAGCAGTTTAACTGCGGCTGACAATGCGCAGTTCTTC. The gene calls are TRBV28 and TRBJ2-1; D is undetermined. The CDR3 contains 14 residues. Germline V gives CDR1 MDHEN, CDR2 SYDVKM.

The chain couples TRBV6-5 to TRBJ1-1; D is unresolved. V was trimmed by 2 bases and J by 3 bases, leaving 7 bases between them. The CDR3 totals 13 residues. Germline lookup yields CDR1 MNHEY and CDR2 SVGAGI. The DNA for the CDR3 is TGTGCCAGCAGTTACGATCCGGACACTGAAGCTTTCTTT. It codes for CASSYDPDTEAFF.

DNA of the CDR3: TGTGCCAGCAGTCCACCGCCCGGGACTAGAGGTCTTGGCGGGGAGCTGTTTTTT. Its protein product is CASSPPPGTRGLGGELFF. The chain uses TRBV28 and TRBJ2-2; 8 nucleotides agree with TRBD2. J gave up 7 bases and V 5 bases, and 18 bases lay outside the gene matches. Germline assignment: CDR1 MDHEN and CDR2 SYDVKM. CDR3 length equals 18 residues.

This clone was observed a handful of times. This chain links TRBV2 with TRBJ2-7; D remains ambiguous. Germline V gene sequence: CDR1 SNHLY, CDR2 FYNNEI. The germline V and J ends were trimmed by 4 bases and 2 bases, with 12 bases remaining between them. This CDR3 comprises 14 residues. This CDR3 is CASSGTNNAYEQYF. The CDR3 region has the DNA TGTGCCAGCAGTGGGACCAACAACGCCTACGAGCAGTACTTC.

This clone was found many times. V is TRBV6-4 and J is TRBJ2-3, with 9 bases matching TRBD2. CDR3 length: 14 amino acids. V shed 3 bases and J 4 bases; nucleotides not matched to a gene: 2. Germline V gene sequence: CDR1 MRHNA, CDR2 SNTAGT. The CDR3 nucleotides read TGTGCCAGCAGTGAATCTAGCGGGGCAGATACGCAGTATTTT. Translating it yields CASSESSGADTQYF.

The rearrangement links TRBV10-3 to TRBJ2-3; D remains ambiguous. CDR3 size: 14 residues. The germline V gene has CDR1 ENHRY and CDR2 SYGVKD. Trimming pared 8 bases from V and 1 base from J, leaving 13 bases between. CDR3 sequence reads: CAIGPGRGTDTQYF. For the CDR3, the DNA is TGTGCCATCGGGCCTGGAAGGGGCACAGATACGCAGTATTTT.

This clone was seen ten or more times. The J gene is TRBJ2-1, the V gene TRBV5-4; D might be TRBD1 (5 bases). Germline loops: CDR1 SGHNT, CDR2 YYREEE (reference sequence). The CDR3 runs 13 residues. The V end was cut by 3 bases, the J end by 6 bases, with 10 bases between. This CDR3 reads CASSSGHPNEQFF. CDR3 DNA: TGTGCCAGCAGCTCCGGACATCCCAATGAGCAGTTCTTC.

Here the CDR3 DNA reads TGTGCCAGCAGCTTTTGGTCGGTGGGCGGTGGCACAGATACGCAGTATTTT. Protein: CASSFWSVGGGTDTQYF. The V and J genes are TRBV5-5 and TRBJ2-3, with no clear D. CDR1 and CDR2 (germline): SGHKS, YYEKEE (reference sequence). With 2 bases removed from V and 1 base from J, the gap between germline ends came to 17 bases. The CDR3 is made up of 17 amino acids.

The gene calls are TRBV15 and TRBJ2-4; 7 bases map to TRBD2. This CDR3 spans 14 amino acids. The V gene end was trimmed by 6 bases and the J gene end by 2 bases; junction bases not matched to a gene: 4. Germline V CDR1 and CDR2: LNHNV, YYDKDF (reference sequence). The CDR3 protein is CATRGRATKNIQYF. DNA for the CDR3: TGTGCCACCAGGGGGAGGGCTACCAAAAACATTCAGTACTTC.

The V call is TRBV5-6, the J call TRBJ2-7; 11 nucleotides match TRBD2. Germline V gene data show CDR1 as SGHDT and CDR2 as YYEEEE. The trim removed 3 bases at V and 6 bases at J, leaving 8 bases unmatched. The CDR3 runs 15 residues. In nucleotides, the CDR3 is TGTGCCAGCAGCTGGTCTAGCGGGAGGCATCGCGAGCAGTACTTC. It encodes CASSWSSGRHREQYF.

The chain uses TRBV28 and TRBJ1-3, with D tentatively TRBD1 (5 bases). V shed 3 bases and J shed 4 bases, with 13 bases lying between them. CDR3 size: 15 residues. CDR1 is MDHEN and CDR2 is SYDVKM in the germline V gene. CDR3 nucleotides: TGTGCCAGCAGTTTGACCGGGGGATCGGGAAACACCATATATTTT. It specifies CASSLTGGSGNTIYF.

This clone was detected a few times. CDR3 region: CASSLRGEQPQHF. DNA for the CDR3: TGTGCCAGCAGCCTCAGGGGAGAACAGCCCCAGCATTTT. The V gene is TRBV7-2, the J gene TRBJ1-5; weak D call: TRBD1 (6 bases). Trimming cost V 5 bases and J 7 bases, with 12 bases left between them. Germline CDR1 SGHTA, CDR2 FQGNSA. This CDR3 region has 13 residues.

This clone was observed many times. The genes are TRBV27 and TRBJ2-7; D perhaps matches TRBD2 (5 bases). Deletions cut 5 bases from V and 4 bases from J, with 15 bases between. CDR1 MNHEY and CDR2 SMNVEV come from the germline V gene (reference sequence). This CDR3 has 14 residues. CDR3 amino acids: CASSPFRGHYEQYF. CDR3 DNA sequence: TGTGCCAGCAGTCCCTTCCGGGGTCATTACGAGCAGTACTTC.

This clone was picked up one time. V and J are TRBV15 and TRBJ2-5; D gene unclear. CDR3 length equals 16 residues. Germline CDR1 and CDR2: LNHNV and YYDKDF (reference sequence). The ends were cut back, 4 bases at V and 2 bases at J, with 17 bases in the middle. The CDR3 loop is CATSTMGSGRQETQYF. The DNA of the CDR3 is TGTGCCACCAGCACCATGGGGTCAGGTCGACAAGAGACCCAGTACTTC.

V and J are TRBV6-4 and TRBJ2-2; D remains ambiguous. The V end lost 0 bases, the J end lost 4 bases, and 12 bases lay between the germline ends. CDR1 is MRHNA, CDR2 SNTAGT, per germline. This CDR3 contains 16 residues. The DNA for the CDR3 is TGTGCCAGCAGTGACTCAATAGAGCGCCCCACCGGGGAGCTGTTTTTT. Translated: CASSDSIERPTGELFF.

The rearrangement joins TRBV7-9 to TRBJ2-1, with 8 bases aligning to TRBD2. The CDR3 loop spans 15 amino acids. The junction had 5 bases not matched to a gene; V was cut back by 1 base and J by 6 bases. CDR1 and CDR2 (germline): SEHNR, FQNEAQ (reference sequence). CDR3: CASSLVPGGGNEQFF. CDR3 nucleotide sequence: TGTGCCAGCAGCTTAGTCCCGGGAGGGGGCAATGAGCAGTTCTTC. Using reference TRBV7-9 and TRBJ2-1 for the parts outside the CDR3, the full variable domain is DTGVSQNPRHKITKRGQNVTFRCDPISEHNRLYWYRQTLGQGPEFLTYFQNEAQLEKSRLLSDRFSAERPKGSFSTLEIQRTEQGDSAMYLCASSLVPGGGNEQFFGPGTRLTVL.

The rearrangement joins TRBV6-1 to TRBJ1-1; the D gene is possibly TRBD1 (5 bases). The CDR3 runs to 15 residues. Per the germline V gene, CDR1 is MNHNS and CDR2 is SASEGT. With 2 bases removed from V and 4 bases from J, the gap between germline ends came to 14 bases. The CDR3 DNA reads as TGTGCCAGCAGTGAATCGATCAGGAGGGGCACTGAAGCTTTCTTT. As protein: CASSESIRRGTEAFF.

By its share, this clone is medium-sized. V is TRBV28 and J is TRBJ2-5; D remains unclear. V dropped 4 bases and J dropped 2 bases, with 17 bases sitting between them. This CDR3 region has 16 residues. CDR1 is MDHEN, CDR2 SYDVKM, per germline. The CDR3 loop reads CASSSGESRSQETQYF. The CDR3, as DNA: TGTGCCAGCAGTTCTGGTGAATCCAGGTCACAAGAGACCCAGTACTTC.

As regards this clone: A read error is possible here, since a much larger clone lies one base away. CDR3 in amino acids: CATSAQRQRSTDTQYF. In DNA form, the CDR3 reads TGTGCCACCAGCGCCCAGAGACAGAGGAGCACAGATACGCAGTATTTT. The chain uses TRBV15 and TRBJ2-3; possibly TRBD1 for D (5 bases). Germline CDR1 is LNHNV and CDR2 is YYDKDF (reference sequence). The CDR3 covers 16 residues. The V gene lost 5 bases and the J gene lost 0 bases, with 15 bases spanning the gap.